Sequencing of this T cell receptor beta chain was carried out in a study of blood T cell repertoires in COVID-19. Study in general: Sources were T cells, B-cell-depleted T cells, or PBMCs; the material itself was cDNA or gDNA.

The protocol was immunoSEQ multiplex PCR, while the TCRdb copy is restricted to in-frame clones and leaves out a portion. The data show 50,000 to 55,000 clones, with roughly 89% seen just once and approximately 3.8% held by the top ten. Germline loops: CDR1 MNHEY, CDR2 SVGAGI. The CDR3 contains 14 residues. The junction had 6 bases not matched to a gene; V was cut back by 5 bases and J by 4 bases. The sequencing sample was made of peripheral blood. The TCR was taken from a man aged 50 to 60 with acute or convalescent COVID-19. This chain joins TRBV6-5 and TRBJ1-2; 8 positions agree with TRBD1. The CDR3 nucleotides are TGTGCCAGCAGTAAGGGGACAGGCGTCTATGGCTACACCTTC. Residues: CASSKGTGVYGYTF.